This T cell receptor (beta chain) was documented in a study of blood T cells in healthy people across ages. A second PCR, run for about 7 to 11 cycles, used a sample-barcoded 5' primer plus a J-beta primer mix. TCRdb ran MiXCR on the 5' RACE reads and lists one entry per CDR3 protein. The sample has about 1.8 million distinct CDR3 sequences; 40% to 55% are singletons. Sample donors were healthy Caucasian individuals that came from Russia, aged roughly 6 to 95. The extraction recovered at least 5.5 micrograms of total RNA per sample. The length of the CDR3 is 17 residues. Germline V gives CDR1 SGHTA, CDR2 FQGNSA. J gave up 0 bases and V 1 base, and 7 bases lay outside the gene matches. Study results and limitations: Long-lived donors had more naive CD4+ cells and higher diversity than aged donors.

On this clonotype: Its antigen remains unknown.

The TCR sequence derives from a woman aged 40 to 50 in good health. Specimen: blood. The rearrangement links TRBV7-2 to TRBJ2-3, with 7 bases aligning to TRBD2. The CDR3 loop is CASSLVTRGVSTDTQYF. The CDR3 DNA is TGTGCCAGCAGCTTAGTTACCCGGGGGGTCAGCACAGATACGCAGTATTTT.